A single sample gave rise to the 15 T cell receptor beta chains below, sequenced in a study of T-cell reconstitution after alpha-beta-depleted transplantation in children (TCRdb year 2016). Library preparation employed PCR. For sequencing, an Illumina HiSeq 2500 was employed. Molecular barcoding was employed in the preparation of TCR libraries, with unique molecular identifiers being used to normalize TCRbeta repertoire quantification. TCRdb reanalyzed the raw reads on its own, using fastp at Q25 for trimming and MiXCR for clone calling, and kept in-frame beta chains. When rows share a CDR3 protein, they turn into one entry using the most common DNA and genes. This sample holds a few hundred thousand distinct CDR3 sequences; 11% were observed only once. The ten top clones hold roughly 27% of the sample. The sample's treatment or condition label, decoded: allogeneic hematopoietic cell transplantation with graft depleted of TCRalphabeta T cells and CD19 B cells.

Source: PBMCs, taken before TCRalphabeta/CD19-depleted stem cell transplant. The receptors shown here come from a child under two years old with acute myeloid leukemia, due to receive a stem cell transplant.

There are a few counts of this clonotype. The chain is built from TRBV7-9 and TRBJ2-7; D is possibly TRBD1 or TRBD2 (6 bases each). This CDR3 is 19 amino acids long. Germline-derived CDR1 and CDR2 are SEHNR and FQNEAQ (reference sequence). The V end lost 5 bases, the J end lost 4 bases, and 30 bases lay between the germline ends. Here the CDR3 reads CASSETYRDTVAAIYEQYF. The CDR3 region has the DNA TGTGCCAGCAGCGAGACCTACCGGGACACCGTAGCGGCCATTTACGAGCAGTACTTC.

The gene calls are TRBV28 and TRBJ1-4; possible D gene TRBD1, 5 bases. This CDR3 has 14 amino acids. Germline loops: CDR1 MDHEN, CDR2 SYDVKM. V dropped 3 bases and J dropped 8 bases, with 13 bases sitting between them. CDR3 sequence: CASSFPGGREKLFF. CDR3 DNA sequence: TGTGCCAGCAGTTTCCCGGGGGGAAGAGAAAAACTGTTTTTT.

Ten or more counts support this clonotype. The chain joins TRBV20-1 to TRBJ2-7; D remains unclear. The V and J ends lost 7 bases and 5 bases respectively, with 15 bases between them. This CDR3 is 12 amino acids long. Germline V gives CDR1 DFQATT, CDR2 SNEGSKA (reference sequence). In DNA form, the CDR3 reads TGCAGTGGCCTTGGGGTGGTGAACGAGCAGTACTTC. Protein product: CSGLGVVNEQYF.

In its sample, this clonotype was seen many times. V gene TRBV29-1 combines with J gene TRBJ2-7; the D call may be TRBD1 or TRBD2 (7 bases each). Trimming left V 6 bases short and J 2 bases short, with 14 bases between. CDR1 is SQVTM and CDR2 is ANQGSEA in the germline V gene. The CDR3 is 13 amino acids. CDR3 nucleotide sequence: TGCAGCGTGGGGGGGGGACAGACCTACGAGCAGTACTTC. This codes for CSVGGGQTYEQYF.

This clonotype was seen many times. The chain couples TRBV14 to TRBJ1-1; D is undetermined. The CDR3 covers 13 residues. Germline V gene sequence: CDR1 SGHDN, CDR2 FVKESK. The V end lost 2 bases, the J end lost 0 bases, and 4 bases lay between the germline ends. Here the CDR3 DNA reads TGTGCCAGCAGCCAACAGTTGAACACTGAAGCTTTCTTT. Protein product: CASSQQLNTEAFF. The complete variable domain, with remaining parts taken from reference TRBV14 and TRBJ1-1, reads EAGVTQFPSHSVIEKGQTVTLRCDPISGHDNLYWYRRVMGKEIKFLLHFVKESKQDESGMPNNRFLAERTGGTYSTLKVQPAELEDSGVYFCASSQQLNTEAFFGQGTRLTVV.

This clonotype occurred many times. The chain has TRBV12-3 or TRBV12-4 and TRBJ1-5; 7 bases are shared with TRBD1. Trimming took 3 bases from V and 6 from J; bases not matched to a gene: 5. CDR3 size: 14 residues. The CDR3 is CASSLEGAIQPQHF. As DNA, the CDR3 is TGTGCCAGCAGTTTGGAGGGGGCAATTCAGCCCCAGCATTTT.

There are many counts of this clonotype. This chain joins TRBV11-1 and TRBJ2-7, with TRBD2 matching over 8 bases. Germline trimming cut 3 bases from V and 2 bases from J; bases unmatched to any gene: 3. The CDR3 runs 14 residues. Germline assignment: CDR1 SGHAT and CDR2 FQDESV (reference sequence). The CDR3 here is CASSFRGGTYEQYF. The CDR3 DNA reads as TGTGCCAGCAGCTTCCGGGGGGGTACCTACGAGCAGTACTTC.

This chain uses TRBV6-2 or TRBV6-3 with TRBJ2-1, with D unresolved. CDR1 is MNHEY, CDR2 SVGEGT, per germline. The CDR3 consists of 12 residues. Trimming left V 8 bases short and J 10 bases short, with 15 bases between. The CDR3 nucleotides read TGTGCCAGCCGACCCCCGGGCTTCGAGCAGTTCTTC. Translated, it gives CASRPPGFEQFF.

A note on this clonotype: This clone may be a read error of a much larger clone one base away. The chain joins TRBV27 to TRBJ2-2, with D perhaps assigned TRBD1 or TRBD2 (5 bases each). The CDR3 sequence is 14 residues long. CDR1 is MNHEY, CDR2 SMNVEV, per germline (reference sequence). CDR3: CASSWPGRAGELIF. CDR3 nucleotides: TGTGCCAGCAGTTGGCCAGGGCGGGCCGGGGAGCTGATTTTT.

Many counts were recorded for this clonotype. The rearrangement uses TRBV7-9 and TRBJ1-2; D uncertain. Germline V gives CDR1 SEHNR, CDR2 FQNEAQ (reference sequence). CDR3 size: 13 residues. With 5 bases removed from V and 8 bases from J, the gap between germline ends came to 15 bases. The CDR3 coding sequence is TGTGCCAGCAGCCCCCGAGTCGGGGTGGGCTACACCTTC. Translation gives CASSPRVGVGYTF. The full variable domain, completed using reference TRBV7-9 and TRBJ1-2, is DTGVSQNPRHKITKRGQNVTFRCDPISEHNRLYWYRQTLGQGPEFLTYFQNEAQLEKSRLLSDRFSAERPKGSFSTLEIQRTEQGDSAMYLCASSPRVGVGYTFGSGTRLTVV.

In its sample, this clonotype was seen once. A much larger clone lies one base from this, so it may be a read error. The chain is built from TRBV29-1 and TRBJ1-1; possible D gene TRBD1, 6 bases. With 7 bases removed from V and 4 bases from J, the gap between germline ends came to 7 bases. The V gene's germline CDR1 is SQVTM and CDR2 ANQGSEA. The CDR3 is 10 amino acids. CDR3 coding DNA: TGCAGCGAGGGGGGCACTGAAGCTTTCTTT. Amino acids: CSEGGTEAFF.

In its sample, this clonotype was seen many times. The chain is built from TRBV12-3 or TRBV12-4 and TRBJ1-5, with TRBD1 as a possible D gene (5 bases). Trimming pared 8 bases from V and 4 bases from J, leaving 15 bases between. This CDR3 contains 14 residues. The CDR3 loop reads CASSQGEGNQPQHF. The CDR3 nucleotides are TGTGCCAGCTCCCAAGGGGAGGGGAATCAGCCCCAGCATTTT.

In this sample, this clonotype turned up a few times. The V call is TRBV20-1, the J call TRBJ2-5, with 7 bases that match TRBD2. Germline CDR1 reads DFQATT; CDR2 reads SNEGSKA (reference sequence). This CDR3 contains 21 residues. V dropped 4 bases and J dropped 2; count of bases not matched to a gene: 28. Written as DNA, the CDR3 is TGCAGTGCTAAACTTTTAGCGGGCCTGGCCCCCCGAGGGCTGAGGCAAGAGACCCAGTACTTC. Translation: CSAKLLAGLAPRGLRQETQYF.

This clonotype was picked up many times. Here the CDR3 DNA reads TGTGCCAGCTGGGAGAGGGCCCAGGAGACCCAGTACTTC. Protein sequence: CASWERAQETQYF. V is TRBV21-1 and J is TRBJ2-5; TRBD1 reflects the table's D call only, with no check against the DNA. TRBV21-1 is flagged as a pseudogene. This CDR3 has 13 amino acids.

J is TRBJ2-1 and V is TRBV3-1, with 14 positions matching TRBD2. Losses at the gene ends were 4 bases for V and 4 bases for J; bases not matched to a gene: 9. The germline V gene encodes CDR1 LGHDT and CDR2 YNNKEL (reference sequence). CDR3 length: 18 residues. DNA for the CDR3: TGTGCCAGCAGCCCGTTCGGACTAGCGGGAGGTTATTACAATGAGCAGTTCTTC. Encoded protein: CASSPFGLAGGYYNEQFF.